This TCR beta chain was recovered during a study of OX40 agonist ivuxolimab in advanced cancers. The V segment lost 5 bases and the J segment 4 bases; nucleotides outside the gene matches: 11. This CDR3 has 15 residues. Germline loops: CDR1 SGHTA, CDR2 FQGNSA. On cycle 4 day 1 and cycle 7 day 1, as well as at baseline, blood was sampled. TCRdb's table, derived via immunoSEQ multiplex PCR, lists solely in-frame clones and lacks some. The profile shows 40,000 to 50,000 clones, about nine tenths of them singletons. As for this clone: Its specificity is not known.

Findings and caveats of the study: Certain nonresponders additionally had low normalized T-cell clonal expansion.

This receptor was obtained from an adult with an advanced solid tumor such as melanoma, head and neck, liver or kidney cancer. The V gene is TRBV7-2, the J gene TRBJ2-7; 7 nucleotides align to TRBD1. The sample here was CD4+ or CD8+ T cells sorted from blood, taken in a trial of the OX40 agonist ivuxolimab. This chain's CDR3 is CASSRPDREVYEQYF. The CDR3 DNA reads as TGTGCCAGCAGCCGCCCCGACAGGGAAGTTTACGAGCAGTACTTC.